The present entry profiles one TCR beta chain with its context. The antigen is unknown. This record comes from a study of post-analysis software for immune sequencing data. In the study overall: Progressive-relapsing, secondary progressive and relapsing-remitting multiple sclerosis were among the disease courses included. Whole-study findings and limits: People with multiple sclerosis had a significantly lower normalized Chao1 diversity than controls did.

The library was made from cDNA and included unique molecular identifiers. TCRdb itself ran the PCR reads through MiXCR, one entry per CDR3 protein. This sample has approximately 440,000 distinct CDR3 sequences, with over 35% found just once. The receptor's source is a girl between 5 and 17 years old with multiple sclerosis. Sample: blood.

As DNA, the CDR3 is TGTGCCAGCAGTTTGGGCAGGAGCTCCTATAATTCACCCCTCCACTTT. Protein: CASSLGRSSYNSPLHF. The rearrangement joins TRBV12-3 or TRBV12-4 to TRBJ1-6; D uncertain. The V gene lost 3 bases and the J gene lost 0 bases, with 9 bases spanning the gap. CDR3 length equals 16 residues.